This T cell receptor (beta chain) derives from a study of blood T cell repertoires in COVID-19. Study in general: Specimens from acute and convalescent COVID-19 originated in the United States, Italy and Spain. Sample material is recorded as cDNA or gDNA derived from T cells, B-cell-depleted T cells, or PBMCs.

Recruited during active infection, patients (from Seattle) were subsequently followed longitudinally. The germline V gene has CDR1 MDHEN and CDR2 SYDVKM. The CDR3 is made up of 14 amino acids. Trimming pared 5 bases from V and 3 bases from J, leaving 14 bases between. Authors' processing steps: Estimated nucleated cell counts came from reference gene primer amplification. The assay was immunoSEQ multiplex PCR, and TCRdb's table has in-frame clones only and misses some. That table supplies the V and J calls and clone size; D and trimming were determined from the DNA. The sample holds approximately 78,000 clones; just over 90% are singletons and the top ten take approximately 2.8%.

The sample comprised peripheral blood. This TCR derives from a man aged 45 to 65 with COVID-19, enrolled during active disease. The chain recombines TRBV28 with TRBJ2-7; possibly TRBD1 for D (6 bases). The CDR3 is CASSGRDIHYEQYF. The DNA of the CDR3 is TGTGCCAGCAGTGGCCGGGACATCCACTACGAGCAGTACTTC. Full variable domain (remainder filled in from reference TRBV28 and TRBJ2-7): DVKVTQSSRYLVKRTGEKVFLECVQDMDHENMFWYRQDPGLGLRLIYFSYDVKMKEKGDIPEGYSVSREKKERFSLILESASTNQTSMYLCASSGRDIHYEQYFGPGTRLTVT.